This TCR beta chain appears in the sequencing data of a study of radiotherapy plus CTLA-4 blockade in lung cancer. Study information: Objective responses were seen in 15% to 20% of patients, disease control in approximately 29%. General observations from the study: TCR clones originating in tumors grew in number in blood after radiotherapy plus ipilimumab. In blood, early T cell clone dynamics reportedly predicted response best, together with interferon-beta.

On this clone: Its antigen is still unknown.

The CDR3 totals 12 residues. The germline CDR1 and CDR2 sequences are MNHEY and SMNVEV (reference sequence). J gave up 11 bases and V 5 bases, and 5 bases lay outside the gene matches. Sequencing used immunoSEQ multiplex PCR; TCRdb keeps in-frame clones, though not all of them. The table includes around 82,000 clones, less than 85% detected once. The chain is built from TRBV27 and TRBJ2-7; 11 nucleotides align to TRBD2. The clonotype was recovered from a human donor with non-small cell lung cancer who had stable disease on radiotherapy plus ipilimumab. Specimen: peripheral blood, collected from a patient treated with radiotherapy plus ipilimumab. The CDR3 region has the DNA TGTGCCAGCAGTAAGACTAGCGGGATGGAGTACTTC. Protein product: CASSKTSGMEYF.